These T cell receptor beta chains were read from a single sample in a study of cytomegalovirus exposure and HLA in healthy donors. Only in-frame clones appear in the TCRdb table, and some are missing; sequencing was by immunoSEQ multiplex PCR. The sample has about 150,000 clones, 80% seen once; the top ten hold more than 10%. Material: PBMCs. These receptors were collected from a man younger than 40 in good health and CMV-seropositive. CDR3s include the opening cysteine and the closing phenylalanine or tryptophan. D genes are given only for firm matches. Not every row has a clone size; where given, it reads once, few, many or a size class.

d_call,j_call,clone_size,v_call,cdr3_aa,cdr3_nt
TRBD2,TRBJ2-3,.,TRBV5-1,CASSYAPSGRADTDTQYF,TGCGCCAGCAGCTACGCCCCCAGCGGGAGGGCCGACACAGATACGCAGTATTTT
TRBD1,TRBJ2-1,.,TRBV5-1,CASSLGGTGYNEQFF,TGCGCCAGCAGCTTGGGTGGGACAGGGTATAATGAGCAGTTCTTC
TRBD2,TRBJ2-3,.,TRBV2,CASSRTSGRGADTQYF,TGTGCCAGCAGCCGAACTAGCGGGAGGGGGGCAGATACGCAGTATTTT
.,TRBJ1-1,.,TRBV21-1,CASSNPDRAEAFF,TGTGCCAGCAGCAACCCGGACAGGGCTGAAGCTTTCTTT
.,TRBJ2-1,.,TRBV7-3,CASSLAGSSYNEQFF,TGTGCCAGCAGCTTAGCGGGTAGCTCCTACAATGAGCAGTTCTTC
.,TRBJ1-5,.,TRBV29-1,CSVTEVYGQPQHF,TGCAGCGTCACTGAGGTGTACGGTCAGCCCCAGCATTTT
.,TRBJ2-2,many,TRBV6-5,CASSYDTFTGELFF,TGTGCCAGCAGTTACGACACCTTCACCGGGGAGCTGTTTTTT
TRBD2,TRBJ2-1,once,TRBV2,CASSDMSSGSTKQFF,TGTGCCAGCAGTGATATGTCTAGCGGGAGTACCAAGCAGTTCTTC
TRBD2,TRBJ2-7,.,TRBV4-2,CASSQDLRVAGGEQYF,TGTGCCAGCAGCCAAGATCTTCGAGTCGCGGGAGGCGAGCAGTACTTC
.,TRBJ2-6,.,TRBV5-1,CASSLDVTGANVLTF,TGCGCCAGCAGCTTGGATGTAACTGGGGCCAACGTCCTGACTTTC
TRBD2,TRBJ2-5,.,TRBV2,CASRGLAGEETQYF,TGTGCCAGCAGGGGACTAGCGGGAGAAGAGACCCAGTACTTC
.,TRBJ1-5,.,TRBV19,CASRGRESNQPQHF,TGTGCCAGTAGGGGCAGAGAAAGCAATCAGCCCCAGCATTTT
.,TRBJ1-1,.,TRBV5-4,CASSLSQSGGGTEAFF,TGTGCCAGCAGCTTGTCTCAAAGTGGCGGGGGCACTGAAGCTTTCTTT
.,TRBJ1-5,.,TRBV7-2,CASSSQTGLSNQPQHF,TGTGCCAGCAGCTCTCAGACAGGTTTGAGCAATCAGCCCCAGCATTTT
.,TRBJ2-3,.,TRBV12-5,CASGLWWGDVGSTQYF,TGTGCTAGTGGTTTGTGGTGGGGGGACGTCGGATCTACGCAGTATTTT
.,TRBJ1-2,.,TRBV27,CASSLSGRYGYTF,TGTGCCAGCAGTTTGTCGGGGAGATATGGCTACACCTTC
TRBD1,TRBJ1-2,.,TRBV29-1,CSLIDRGYGYTF,TGCAGCCTAATAGACAGGGGCTATGGCTACACCTTC
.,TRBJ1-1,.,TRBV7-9,CASLSSNTEAFF,TGTGCCAGCTTGTCTTCGAACACTGAAGCTTTCTTT
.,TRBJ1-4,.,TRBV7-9,CASSLEWGANEKLFF,TGTGCCAGCAGCTTAGAATGGGGGGCTAATGAAAAACTGTTTTTT
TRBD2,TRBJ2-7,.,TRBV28,CASSTRGGPSYEQYF,TGTGCCAGCAGTACTCGGGGGGGCCCATCCTACGAGCAGTACTTC
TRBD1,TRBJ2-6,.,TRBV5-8,CASGDPRQGAGGANVLTF,TGTGCCAGCGGTGACCCCCGACAGGGGGCAGGTGGGGCCAACGTCCTGACTTTC
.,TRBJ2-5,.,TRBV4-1,CASSQDQGRIQETQYF,TGCGCCAGCAGCCAAGACCAGGGCAGGATCCAAGAGACCCAGTACTTC
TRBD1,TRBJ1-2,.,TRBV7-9,CASRPPGQGSGYTF,TGTGCCAGCAGACCACCGGGACAGGGATCAGGCTACACCTTC
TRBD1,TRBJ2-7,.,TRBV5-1,CASSLAAGTGGEQYF,TGCGCCAGCAGCTTGGCCGCCGGGACAGGGGGTGAGCAGTACTTC
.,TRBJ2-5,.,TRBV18,CASSPLASPETQYF,TGTGCCAGCTCACCTTTAGCCTCTCCGGAGACCCAGTACTTC
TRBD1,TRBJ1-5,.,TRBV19,CASSQEGQGAWQPQHF,TGTGCCAGTAGCCAGGAGGGACAGGGGGCGTGGCAGCCCCAGCATTTT
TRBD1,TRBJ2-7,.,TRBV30,CAWTLRQGRTGEQYF,TGTGCCTGGACTCTAAGGCAGGGAAGGACAGGCGAGCAGTACTTC
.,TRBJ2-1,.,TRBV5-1,CASRTVSYNEQFF,TGCGCCAGTAGGACAGTCTCCTACAATGAGCAGTTCTTC
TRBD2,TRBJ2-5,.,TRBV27,CASKVRRGGETQYF,TGTGCCAGCAAGGTCCGACGGGGGGGAGAGACCCAGTACTTC
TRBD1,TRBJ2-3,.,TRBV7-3,CASSRTGVPTDTQYF,TGTGCCAGCAGCCGGACAGGGGTCCCCACAGATACGCAGTATTTT
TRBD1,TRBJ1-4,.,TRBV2,CASSEGGTGYEKLFF,TGTGCCAGCAGTGAGGGGGGGACAGGGTATGAAAAACTGTTTTTT
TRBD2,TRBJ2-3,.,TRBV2,CASSEEQRELEDTQYF,TGTGCCAGCAGTGAAGAACAGCGGGAGTTAGAAGATACGCAGTATTTT
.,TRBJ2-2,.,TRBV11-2,CASSLDIAGGELFF,TGTGCCAGCAGCTTAGATATAGCCGGCGGGGAGCTGTTTTTT
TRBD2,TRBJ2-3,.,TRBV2,CASNLAGERDTQYF,TGTGCCAGCAACCTAGCGGGAGAGAGGGATACGCAGTATTTT
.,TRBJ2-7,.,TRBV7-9,CASSTSTGLPYEQYF,TGTGCCAGCAGCACATCCACCGGGTTACCCTACGAGCAGTACTTC
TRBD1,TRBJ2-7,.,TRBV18,CASSVGTGAYEQYF,TGTGCCAGCTCAGTAGGGACAGGGGCCTACGAGCAGTACTTC
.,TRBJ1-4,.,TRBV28,CASTGGGGLHEKLFF,TGTGCCAGCACTGGGGGAGGGGGGCTTCATGAAAAACTGTTTTTT
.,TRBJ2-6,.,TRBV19,CASSALAGWGRSGANVLTF,TGTGCCAGTAGTGCCCTGGCGGGTTGGGGAAGGTCTGGGGCCAACGTCCTGACTTTC
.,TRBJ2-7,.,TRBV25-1,CASSIDSHYEQYF,TGTGCCAGCAGCATCGACAGTCACTACGAGCAGTACTTC
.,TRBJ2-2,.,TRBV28,CASSLTAGELFF,TGTGCCAGCAGTTTAACAGCCGGGGAGCTGTTTTTT
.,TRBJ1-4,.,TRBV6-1,CASSDPESPNEKLFF,TGTGCCAGCAGTGATCCGGAGTCTCCTAATGAAAAACTGTTTTTT
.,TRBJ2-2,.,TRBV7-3,CASRRARNTGELFF,TGTGCCAGCAGGCGGGCCAGGAACACCGGGGAGCTGTTTTTT
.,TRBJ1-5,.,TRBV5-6,CASSLRGQPQHF,TGTGCCAGCAGCTTAAGGGGCCAGCCCCAGCATTTT
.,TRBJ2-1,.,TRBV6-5,CASTSGPYNEQFF,TGTGCCAGCACATCGGGTCCTTACAATGAGCAGTTCTTC
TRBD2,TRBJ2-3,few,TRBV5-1,CASSKLAGAPDTQYF,TGCGCCAGCAGCAAACTAGCGGGAGCCCCAGATACGCAGTATTTT
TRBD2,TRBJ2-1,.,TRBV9,CASSGRAGGPIEQFF,TGTGCCAGCAGCGGAAGAGCGGGAGGGCCTATTGAGCAGTTCTTC
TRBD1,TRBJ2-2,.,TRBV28,CASSTDRGLDTGELFF,TGTGCCAGCAGTACCGACAGGGGGTTAGACACCGGGGAGCTGTTTTTT
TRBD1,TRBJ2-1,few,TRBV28,CASSLRQGWNEQFF,TGTGCCAGCAGCCTCCGACAGGGGTGGAATGAGCAGTTCTTC
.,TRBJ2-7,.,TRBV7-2,CASSLDGSGAYEQYF,TGTGCCAGCAGCTTAGACGGGAGTGGGGCCTACGAGCAGTACTTC
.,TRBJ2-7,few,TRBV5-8,CASSLSHYEQYF,TGTGCCAGCAGCTTATCACATTACGAGCAGTACTTC